What follows are 27 T cell receptor beta chains derived from one specimen sequenced in a study of blood T cell repertoires in COVID-19. Here immunoSEQ multiplex PCR was the method, and the copy in TCRdb shows in-frame clones only, minus some. The sample consists of roughly 50,000 clones, 80% to 90% of them appearing once. The specimen sequenced was peripheral blood. These TCRs come from a woman of 80 years or more with acute or convalescent COVID-19.

The V and J genes are TRBV4-2 and TRBJ2-1; the D gene is possibly TRBD2 (6 bases). V lost 0 bases to trimming and J lost 0 bases, with 12 bases between them. CDR3 size: 17 residues. Germline values: CDR1 LGHNA, CDR2 YNFKEQ. The CDR3 here is CASSQEGGMSSYNEQFF. The CDR3 region has the DNA TGTGCCAGCAGCCAAGAGGGGGGAATGAGCTCCTACAATGAGCAGTTCTTC.

The chain links TRBV18 to TRBJ2-5; D might be TRBD1 (6 bases). V shed 2 bases and J shed 3 bases, with 10 bases lying between them. Germline V lookup: CDR1 KGHSH, CDR2 LQKENI. The CDR3 extends over 14 amino acids. CDR3 coding DNA: TGTGCCAGCTCACCATTCTCAGGGGAAGAGACCCAGTACTTC. It specifies CASSPFSGEETQYF.

This clone has more than one count but fewer than ten. The rearrangement links TRBV5-1 to TRBJ2-5; 7 bases line up with TRBD1. The germline V gene encodes CDR1 SGHRS and CDR2 YFSETQ. Trimming removed 5 bases from V and 2 bases from J; junction bases left unmatched: 6. CDR3 length: 14 residues. As DNA, the CDR3 is TGCGCCAGCAGTTGGACAGGAGCTCAAGAGACCCAGTACTTC. Translated: CASSWTGAQETQYF.

The chain uses TRBV6-5 and TRBJ1-1, with 11 bases identical to TRBD1. Germline CDR1 is MNHEY and CDR2 is SVGAGI. The CDR3 spans 13 residues. V trimming: 10 bases; J trimming: 6 bases; junction bases outside the gene matches: 7. The CDR3 protein is CATLRDRGAEAFF. CDR3 DNA sequence: TGTGCCACCCTCCGGGACAGGGGGGCTGAAGCTTTCTTT.

The chain is built from TRBV24-1 and TRBJ2-4, with TRBD1 as a possible D gene (6 bases). CDR1 is KGHDR, CDR2 SFDVKD, per germline. The CDR3 is made up of 15 amino acids. Trimming left V 2 bases short and J 3 bases short, with 10 bases between. This CDR3 is CATSDSGVDKNIQYF. In DNA form, the CDR3 reads TGTGCCACCAGTGATTCAGGGGTAGACAAAAACATTCAGTACTTC.

The chain links TRBV5-1 to TRBJ1-1; D is ambiguous. Germline lookup yields CDR1 SGHRS and CDR2 YFSETQ. V lost 4 bases to trimming and J lost 5 bases, with 15 bases between them. CDR3 length: 14 amino acids. CDR3 sequence: CASSEVGGWTEAFF. The DNA of the CDR3 is TGCGCCAGCAGCGAAGTAGGAGGGTGGACTGAAGCTTTCTTT.

This chain connects TRBV5-4 to TRBJ2-4; 15 positions match TRBD2. Germline values: CDR1 SGHNT, CDR2 YYREEE (reference sequence). The CDR3 consists of 20 residues. The V gene end was trimmed by 5 bases and the J gene end by 0 bases; junction bases not matched to a gene: 12. The CDR3 loop is CASRRGLAGGLPLAKNIQYF. The CDR3 nucleotides read TGTGCCAGCAGAAGAGGACTAGCGGGGGGGCTCCCTCTAGCCAAAAACATTCAGTACTTC.

The chain carries TRBV3-1 (or the pseudogene TRBV3-2) and TRBJ1-4; the D gene is possibly TRBD1 (5 bases). The V end lost 2 bases, the J end lost 7 bases, and 14 bases lay between the germline ends. Germline CDR1 reads LGHDT; CDR2 reads YNNKEL (reference sequence). CDR3 length: 15 residues. CDR3 in DNA: TGTGCCAGCAGCCAAATAACAGGAGGGGTTGAAAAACTGTTTTTT. This translates into CASSQITGGVEKLFF.

The chain has TRBV6-6 and TRBJ1-1; 8 bases are shared with TRBD1. This CDR3 has 16 residues. Germline values: CDR1 MNHNY, CDR2 SVGAGI (reference sequence). J was trimmed by 0 bases and V by 4 bases; bases with no gene match: 7. CDR3 nucleotides: TGTGCCAGCAGTTCCCCGGACAGGGCTATGAACACTGAAGCTTTCTTT. Translation: CASSSPDRAMNTEAFF.

In its sample, this clone was seen once. The CDR3 protein is CASSLEPSEAFF. The CDR3, as DNA: TGTGCCAGCAGTTTAGAGCCCTCTGAAGCTTTCTTT. This sequence joins TRBV12-3 or TRBV12-4 and TRBJ1-1, with D unresolved. CDR3 length: 12 residues. Trimming left V 1 base short and J 6 bases short, with 6 bases between.

J is TRBJ1-1 and V is TRBV2; 7 bases map to TRBD1. This CDR3 spans 14 amino acids. Germline CDR1 SNHLY, CDR2 FYNNEI. V dropped 7 bases and J dropped 6; count of bases not matched to a gene: 11. In DNA, the CDR3 is TGTGCCAGCACTAACCAGGGGGAAGGAGCTGAAGCTTTCTTT. It yields the protein CASTNQGEGAEAFF. Full variable domain (outside the CDR3, taken from reference TRBV2 and TRBJ1-1): EPEVTQTPSHQVTQMGQEVILRCVPISNHLYFYWYRQILGQKVEFLVSFYNNEISEKSEIFDDQFSVERPDGSNFTLKIRSTKLEDSAMYFCASTNQGEGAEAFFGQGTRLTVV.

V and J are TRBV5-1 and TRBJ2-5, with D hard to call. The CDR3 has 12 residues. Trimming shortened V by 4 bases and J by 2 bases, and 6 bases separated the two germline ends. Germline values: CDR1 SGHRS, CDR2 YFSETQ. DNA for the CDR3: TGCGCCAGCAGCCCGAGTCAAGAGACCCAGTACTTC. Amino acids: CASSPSQETQYF.

This sequence joins TRBV6-1 and TRBJ2-6, with a weak D call TRBD1 (5 bases). The germline gives CDR1 MNHNS, CDR2 SASEGT. The ends were cut back, 4 bases at V and 1 base at J, with 17 bases in the middle. There are 18 residues in the CDR3. The CDR3 sequence: CASSVQLGPGSGANVLTF. CDR3 sequence (DNA): TGTGCCAGCAGTGTACAGTTGGGGCCTGGATCTGGGGCCAACGTCCTGACTTTC.

The V and J genes are TRBV7-9 and TRBJ2-2, with 8 bases identical to TRBD1. Germline V lookup: CDR1 SEHNR, CDR2 FQNEAQ (reference sequence). The CDR3 contains 15 residues. After removal of 3 bases from V and 2 bases from J, the junction contained 2 bases not matched to a gene. CDR3 sequence: CASSLDRVNTGELFF. The CDR3 DNA follows: TGTGCCAGCAGCTTGGACAGGGTCAACACCGGGGAGCTGTTTTTT.

J is TRBJ1-6 and V is TRBV5-5; no clear D gene. Germline V gives CDR1 SGHKS, CDR2 YYEKEE (reference sequence). Deletions cut 5 bases from V and 7 bases from J, with 13 bases between. The CDR3 covers 14 residues. Here the CDR3 reads CASRVMAPNSPLHF. DNA for the CDR3: TGTGCCAGCAGGGTGATGGCACCCAATTCACCCCTCCACTTT.

The V call is TRBV12-5, the J call TRBJ1-1; 7 nucleotides match TRBD1. With V trimmed by 7 bases and J by 1 base, 3 bases remained unmatched. The CDR3 covers 13 residues. CDR1 and CDR2 (germline): LGHNT, FRNRAP. The CDR3, as DNA: TGTGCTAGTGAAAGACAGGGGAACACTGAAGCTTTCTTT. Its translation: CASERQGNTEAFF.

The V call is TRBV4-1, the J call TRBJ1-1; D not certain. V shed 4 bases and J shed 0 bases, with 12 bases lying between them. Germline values: CDR1 MGHRA, CDR2 YSYEKL. The CDR3 spans 15 residues. The CDR3 sequence: CASSRDRGMNTEAFF. CDR3 sequence (DNA): TGCGCCAGCAGCCGAGACCGGGGAATGAACACTGAAGCTTTCTTT.

The genes are TRBV21-1 and TRBJ1-1. TRBV21-1 is a recognized pseudogene. The length of the CDR3 is 17 residues. In DNA, the CDR3 is TGTGCCAGCAGCAATGCCACCACGACTTCGGGGGGCCCTGAAGCTTTCTTT. Translated: CASSNATTTSGGPEAFF.

This chain connects TRBV5-6 to TRBJ1-1; D gene unclear. Germline CDR1 is SGHDT and CDR2 is YYEEEE. Trimming shortened V by 0 bases and J by 5 bases, and 11 bases separated the two germline ends. The length of the CDR3 is 14 residues. CDR3 DNA: TGTGCCAGCAGCTTGGGGACCAGGAGGACTGAAGCTTTCTTT. The encoded protein is CASSLGTRRTEAFF.

The rearrangement links TRBV6-1 to TRBJ2-5; 8 bases match TRBD2. Trimming at V came to 4 bases and at J to 5 bases, leaving 15 bases not matched to a gene. This CDR3 has 17 amino acids. Germline lookup yields CDR1 MNHNS and CDR2 SASEGT. The CDR3 coding sequence is TGTGCCAGCAGTGGAAAAGACGGACCGGGAGGGCGGGAGACCCAGTACTTC. Translated: CASSGKDGPGGRETQYF.

The chain recombines TRBV19 with TRBJ2-3, with 8 bases matching TRBD1. This CDR3 spans 18 amino acids. Germline V gene data show CDR1 as LNHDA and CDR2 as SQIVND (reference sequence). Germline trimming cut 2 bases from V and 6 bases from J; bases unmatched to any gene: 16. The CDR3 loop reads CASSIQAGRQGAFDTQYF. The CDR3 DNA reads as TGTGCCAGTAGTATACAGGCGGGCCGGCAGGGGGCGTTTGATACGCAGTATTTT.

The chain combines TRBV29-1 with TRBJ1-1; D ambiguous. The CDR3 is made up of 13 amino acids. V dropped 4 bases and J dropped 0 bases, with 9 bases sitting between them. CDR1 is SQVTM, CDR2 ANQGSEA, per germline. In nucleotides, the CDR3 is TGCAGCGTTGTTCAGATCATGAACACTGAAGCTTTCTTT. This translates into CSVVQIMNTEAFF.

The chain joins TRBV14 to TRBJ1-6; the D is unclear. The V and J ends lost 5 bases and 10 bases respectively, with 27 bases between them. The germline V gene encodes CDR1 SGHDN and CDR2 FVKESK. This CDR3 comprises 18 residues. As DNA, the CDR3 is TGTGCCAGCAGCGCTAGTAGGATCATAGGAGGTATGCGCTCACCCCTCCACTTT. Protein sequence: CASSASRIIGGMRSPLHF.

This chain connects TRBV6-1 to TRBJ2-7; 10 nucleotides line up with TRBD1. CDR1 and CDR2 (germline): MNHNS, SASEGT. The CDR3 covers 15 residues. The V segment lost 0 bases and the J segment 3 bases; nucleotides outside the gene matches: 2. The CDR3 DNA follows: TGTGCCAGCAGTGAAGCCGGGACAGGGGTCTACGAGCAGTACTTC. This encodes CASSEAGTGVYEQYF.

This chain links TRBV6-4 with TRBJ1-4, with a weak D call TRBD1 (5 bases). Looked up from germline, CDR1 is MRHNA and CDR2 is SNTAGT. The germline V and J ends were trimmed by 7 bases and 2 bases, with 11 bases remaining between them. CDR3 length: 14 amino acids. CDR3 sequence reads: CASNTGSTNEKLFF. CDR3 DNA sequence: TGTGCCAGCAATACAGGTTCGACTAATGAAAAACTGTTTTTT.

V gene TRBV2 combines with J gene TRBJ2-3, with 15 bases lining up with TRBD2. Germline-derived CDR1 and CDR2 are SNHLY and FYNNEI. The CDR3 runs to 16 residues. The trim removed 8 bases at V and 4 bases at J, leaving 7 bases unmatched. The CDR3 region has the DNA TGTGCCAGCGTTCGAGGACTAGCGGGGGGGGCAGATACGCAGTATTTT. Its protein product is CASVRGLAGGADTQYF.

The genes are TRBV5-1 and TRBJ1-2, with TRBD1 matching 12 bases. Germline V gene data show CDR1 as SGHRS and CDR2 as YFSETQ. This CDR3 is built from 14 residues. J gave up 4 bases and V 4 bases, and 2 bases lay outside the gene matches. CDR3 residues: CASSPGQGAYGYTF. CDR3 in DNA: TGCGCCAGCAGCCCGGGACAGGGGGCCTATGGCTACACCTTC.